This T cell receptor (beta chain) was retrieved from a study of cytomegalovirus exposure and HLA in healthy donors. Across the whole study: Researchers found that roughly 81% of 350 to 500 genotyped donors fell within the Caucasian-associated ancestry cluster.

Study results and limitations: HLA-A and HLA-B allele assignments for most subjects were reportedly predicted accurately using TCR beta sequences. TCR beta chains numbering more than 150 were designated cytomegalovirus-associated.

The PCR had 60 Vbeta and 13 Jbeta primers. Clones were read by immunoSEQ multiplex PCR, and TCRdb kept only the in-frame ones, dropping some. The data show 150,000 to 160,000 clones, 80% seen once. About this clone itself: Its antigen remains unidentified.

V was pared by 3 bases and J by 9 bases, with 8 bases of the junction left unmatched. CDR1 and CDR2 (germline): WNHNN, SYGVQD (reference sequence). This CDR3 is built from 14 residues. The sample consisted of PBMCs. This TCR derives from a woman aged 40 to 50 in good health and CMV-seropositive. The genes are TRBV10-1 and TRBJ2-1; 7 positions match TRBD2. The CDR3 DNA sequence: TGCGCCAGCAGTGAAGAAGCGGGAATCACTGAGCAGTTCTTC. Protein product: CASSEEAGITEQFF.